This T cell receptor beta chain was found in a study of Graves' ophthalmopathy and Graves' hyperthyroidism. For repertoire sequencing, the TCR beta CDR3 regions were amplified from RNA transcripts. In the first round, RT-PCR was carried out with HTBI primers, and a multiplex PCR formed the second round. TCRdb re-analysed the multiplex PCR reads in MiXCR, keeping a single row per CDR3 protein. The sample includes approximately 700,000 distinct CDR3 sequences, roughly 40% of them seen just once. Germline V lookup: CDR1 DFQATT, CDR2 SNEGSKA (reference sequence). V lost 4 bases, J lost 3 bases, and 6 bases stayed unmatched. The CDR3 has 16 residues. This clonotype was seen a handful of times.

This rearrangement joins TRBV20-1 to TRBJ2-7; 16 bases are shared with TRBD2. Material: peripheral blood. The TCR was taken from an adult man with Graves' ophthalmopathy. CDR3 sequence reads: CSATGTSGREIYEQYF. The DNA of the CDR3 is TGCAGTGCTACCGGGACTAGCGGGAGGGAAATCTACGAGCAGTACTTC.